The T cell receptor (beta chain) under discussion was sequenced for a study of cytomegalovirus exposure and HLA in healthy donors. CDR1 and CDR2 from the germline V gene are PRHDT and FYEKMQ (reference sequence). This CDR3 is 19 amino acids long. V lost 5 bases, J lost 1 base, and 13 bases stayed unmatched. Study-wide points: Cytomegalovirus-associated status was assigned to approximately 160 TCR beta chains. Later on, an analysis found that several of the most significant clusters appeared to be linked to common viral pathogens, which included parvovirus B19.

Remarks on this clone: Antigen specificity is unknown.

Donors had nominal health at sampling but likely had unrecorded immune exposures. The primer mix had 60 Vbeta and 13 Jbeta primers. This table comes from immunoSEQ multiplex PCR, and its TCRdb copy is limited to in-frame clones, with some not included. The profile covers fewer than 200,000 clones, with 70% to 90% appearing a single time and 2.5% taken by the ten largest. Sequencing was done on a sample of PBMCs. The sequence derives from a man in his thirties or forties in good health and CMV-seropositive. The V gene is TRBV13, the J gene TRBJ2-1; 11 bases match TRBD2. The CDR3 sequence is CASSAGLAGQAPSYNEQFF. The CDR3 region has the DNA TGTGCCAGCAGCGCAGGACTAGCGGGCCAAGCACCTTCCTACAATGAGCAGTTCTTC.